The 14 T cell receptor beta chains presented below share a single source sample, sequenced in a study of CD8 T cells in ankylosing spondylitis. Study-wide results and limits: Blood from ankylosing spondylitis patients appeared to carry a characteristic roughly eight-variant TCR beta motif.

TCRdb re-analysed the 5' RACE reads in MiXCR, keeping a single row per CDR3 protein. The table includes some 840,000 distinct CDR3 sequences, approximately 12% detected once. These receptors' antigens are unknown. Source material: blood, either unsorted or a sorted T cell fraction (not recorded which). These receptors were taken from a male donor with ankylosing spondylitis.

The chain links TRBV12-3 or TRBV12-4 to TRBJ1-4, with TRBD1 matching over 9 bases. V was pared by 5 bases and J by 8 bases, with 9 bases of the junction left unmatched. The CDR3 is made up of 15 amino acids. CDR3 nucleotides: TGTGCCAGCAGTACCAAACAGGGGGCTTGGGAAAAACTGTTTTTT. The encoded protein is CASSTKQGAWEKLFF.

V and J are TRBV11-2 and TRBJ1-4, with D possibly being TRBD1 (5 bases). Germline CDR1 is SGHAT and CDR2 is FQNNGV. CDR3 size: 15 residues. V was clipped by 5 bases and J by 8 bases, with 18 bases between them. The DNA of the CDR3 is TGTGCCAGCAGCCAGATCGGACACAGAGGAGAAAAACTGTTTTTT. Protein sequence: CASSQIGHRGEKLFF.

This chain links TRBV4-2 with TRBJ2-1; D ambiguous. Germline CDR1 LGHNA, CDR2 YNFKEQ. The CDR3 covers 13 residues. V lost 1 base to trimming and J lost 5 bases, with 6 bases between them. This CDR3 is CASSQVVDNEQFF. The CDR3, as DNA: TGTGCCAGCAGCCAAGTTGTCGACAATGAGCAGTTCTTC.

In its sample, this clonotype was seen a few times. The rearrangement links TRBV11-1 to TRBJ2-1, with D possibly being TRBD2 (6 bases). The CDR3 runs 19 residues. Germline assignment: CDR1 SGHAT and CDR2 FQDESV (reference sequence). Trimming took off 5 bases at V and 4 bases at J, with 27 bases between the two ends. In DNA form, the CDR3 reads TGTGCCAGCAGCGCTTTCTACTTACCGGGACTCCCTCTTTACAATGAGCAGTTCTTC. Encoded protein: CASSAFYLPGLPLYNEQFF.

This clonotype came up a few times. The rearrangement uses TRBV29-1 and TRBJ1-4, with 10 bases fitting TRBD1. The CDR3 covers 13 residues. Germline trimming cut 6 bases from V and 6 bases from J; bases unmatched to any gene: 4. Germline V gene sequence: CDR1 SQVTM, CDR2 ANQGSEA. The CDR3: CSVTGTGDEKLFF. The CDR3 nucleotides are TGCAGCGTGACCGGGACAGGGGATGAAAAACTGTTTTTT. The full variable domain, with the rest looked up from reference TRBV29-1 and TRBJ1-4, is SAVISQKPSRDICQRGTSLTIQCQVDSQVTMMFWYRQQPGQSLTLIATANQGSEATYESGFVIDKFPISRPNLTFSTLTVSNMSPEDSSIYLCSVTGTGDEKLFFGSGTQLSVL.

The chain carries TRBV6-2 or TRBV6-3 and TRBJ2-1; the D is unclear. V shed 0 bases and J shed 4 bases, with 10 bases lying between them. In germline, CDR1 is MNHEY, CDR2 SVGEGT. The CDR3 loop spans 15 amino acids. CDR3 nucleotides: TGTGCCAGCAGTTACTCGAGGCGTCAGTACAATGAGCAGTTCTTC. It codes for CASSYSRRQYNEQFF.

The chain links TRBV5-1 to TRBJ2-5, with 7 nucleotides matching TRBD1. Germline trimming cut 4 bases from V and 5 bases from J; bases unmatched to any gene: 8. Germline values: CDR1 SGHRS, CDR2 YFSETQ. This CDR3 contains 14 residues. CDR3 DNA sequence: TGCGCCAGCAGCCCTAGACAGGGTTGGGAGACCCAGTACTTC. Its translation is CASSPRQGWETQYF.

As regards this clonotype: This could be a read error, since a much larger clone is one nucleotide away. The chain carries TRBV27 and TRBJ1-1; D gene ambiguous. The CDR3 consists of 14 residues. Germline V gene sequence: CDR1 MNHEY, CDR2 SMNVEV (reference sequence). CDR3 DNA: TGTGCCAGCAGTTTATTCTATATGAACAATGAAGCTTTCTTT. Its protein product is CASSLFYMNNEAFF.

This chain joins TRBV10-2 and TRBJ2-1; D perhaps matches TRBD2 (6 bases). Germline V lookup: CDR1 WSHSY, CDR2 SAAADI. The CDR3 extends over 15 amino acids. The V end was cut by 2 bases, the J end by 0 bases, with 8 bases between. In nucleotides, the CDR3 is TGCGCCAGCAGTGAGGCGGGGAGCTCCTACAATGAGCAGTTCTTC. It translates to CASSEAGSSYNEQFF.

This clonotype was seen at least ten times. J is TRBJ2-2 and V is TRBV29-1; D not resolved. The ends were cut back, 3 bases at V and 5 bases at J, with 4 bases in the middle. Germline V gene sequence: CDR1 SQVTM, CDR2 ANQGSEA. CDR3 length: 11 amino acids. CDR3 region: CSVEGTGELFF. The CDR3 DNA reads as TGCAGCGTTGAGGGGACCGGGGAGCTGTTTTTT.

On this clonotype: A much bigger clone sits one base away, suggesting this may be a read error. The V gene is TRBV2, the J gene TRBJ1-4; 7 bases match TRBD1. The germline V gene has CDR1 SNHLY and CDR2 FYNNEI. The CDR3 totals 11 residues. V shed 5 bases, J shed 13 bases, and the junction held 4 bases outside the gene matches. The CDR3 region is CASSSTGRLFF. CDR3 DNA: TGTGCCAGCAGTTCGACAGGGAGACTGTTTTTT.

This chain connects TRBV7-9 to TRBJ2-3; TRBD1 agrees at 9 bases. Losses at the gene ends were 3 bases for V and 4 bases for J; bases not matched to a gene: 5. The CDR3 has 15 residues. In germline, CDR1 is SEHNR, CDR2 FQNEAQ (reference sequence). In nucleotides, the CDR3 is TGTGCCAGCAGCTTGCCTAGACAGGGGGCAGATACGCAGTATTTT. Translation: CASSLPRQGADTQYF.

The chain is built from TRBV7-3 and TRBJ1-2; 9 bases are shared with TRBD1. CDR1 is SGHTA, CDR2 FQGTGA, per germline. J lost 7 bases, V lost 2 bases, and 5 bases had no gene match. There are 14 residues in the CDR3. CDR3 sequence: CASSLRGQGTGYTF. CDR3 in DNA: TGTGCCAGCAGCTTACGGGGACAGGGCACTGGCTACACCTTC.

This chain links TRBV5-5 with TRBJ2-3; tentative D call: TRBD2 (5 bases). With 4 bases removed from V and 5 bases from J, the gap between germline ends came to 17 bases. The germline gives CDR1 SGHKS, CDR2 YYEKEE (reference sequence). The CDR3 spans 15 residues. CDR3 sequence (DNA): TGTGCCAGCAGCCTTACGGAGAGGGCGGTAGATACGCAGTATTTT. Protein sequence: CASSLTERAVDTQYF.